The 9 T cell receptor beta chains presented below share a single source sample, sequenced in a study of CD8 T cells in ankylosing spondylitis. Via MiXCR, TCRdb re-called the 5' RACE reads, giving one row per CDR3 protein. The sample has 30,000 to 45,000 distinct CDR3 sequences; approximately 15% are singletons. The source material was blood. All receptors derive from a male donor with ankylosing spondylitis or in good health (not recorded which).

The table lists this clonotype with a few counts. The chain couples TRBV6-2 or TRBV6-3 to TRBJ2-1; 8 bases are a match to TRBD2. Losses at the gene ends were 6 bases for V and 6 bases for J; bases not matched to a gene: 10. Germline CDR1 MNHEY, CDR2 SVGEGT. The CDR3 loop spans 15 amino acids. The CDR3 region has the DNA TGTGCCAGCAGCGTACTAGCGGAAGAGGGCAATGAGCAGTTCTTC. It specifies CASSVLAEEGNEQFF.

The CDR3 reads CASSQEGDLLGNEQFF. In DNA form, the CDR3 reads TGCGCCAGCAGCCAAGAAGGAGACTTGCTTGGCAATGAGCAGTTCTTC. The chain has TRBV4-3 and TRBJ2-1; D remains unclear. Germline CDR1 reads LGHNA; CDR2 reads YSLEER. This CDR3 contains 16 residues. V was pared by 0 bases and J by 6 bases, with 15 bases between.

V and J are TRBV7-2 and TRBJ2-2; D is perhaps TRBD1 (6 bases). The CDR3 extends over 15 amino acids. Germline V gene sequence: CDR1 SGHTA, CDR2 FQGNSA. Deletions cut 2 bases from V and 5 bases from J, with 12 bases between. CDR3 sequence (DNA): TGTGCCAGCAGCTTATTTGGGGGCCAAACCGGGGAGCTGTTTTTT. Translation: CASSLFGGQTGELFF.

This clonotype was picked up a small number of times. The chain couples TRBV5-4 to TRBJ2-4, with a weak D call TRBD1 (6 bases). The V end lost 0 bases, the J end lost 3 bases, and 13 bases lay between the germline ends. CDR3 size: 16 residues. From germline, CDR1 is SGHNT and CDR2 YYREEE (reference sequence). This CDR3 is CASSLGGTRYKNIQYF. CDR3 nucleotide sequence: TGTGCCAGCAGCTTGGGAGGGACACGGTACAAAAACATTCAGTACTTC.

The gene calls are TRBV7-9 and TRBJ2-1; D gene uncertain. V was clipped by 1 base and J by 9 bases, with 13 bases between them. This CDR3 comprises 14 residues. Germline V gene lookup returns CDR1 SEHNR and CDR2 FQNEAQ (reference sequence). The CDR3 sequence: CASSLVVAGSEQFF. Here the CDR3 DNA reads TGTGCCAGCAGCTTAGTGGTAGCTGGGTCTGAGCAGTTCTTC. Complete variable domain (other parts from reference TRBV7-9 and TRBJ2-1): DTGVSQNPRHKITKRGQNVTFRCDPISEHNRLYWYRQTLGQGPEFLTYFQNEAQLEKSRLLSDRFSAERPKGSFSTLEIQRTEQGDSAMYLCASSLVVAGSEQFFGPGTRLTVL.

The rearrangement links TRBV29-1 to TRBJ2-5; D gene uncertain. The V end was cut by 5 bases, the J end by 0 bases, with 4 bases between. CDR3 length: 11 residues. Germline CDR1 and CDR2: SQVTM and ANQGSEA. The CDR3 loop is CSVHNQETQYF. The CDR3 DNA sequence: TGCAGCGTTCACAACCAAGAGACCCAGTACTTC.

This clonotype turned up a few times. V usage is TRBV27 and J usage is TRBJ2-7; 9 bases are shared with TRBD2. Trimming cost V 2 bases and J 6 bases; bases outside gene matches: 5. CDR1 and CDR2 (germline): MNHEY, SMNVEV (reference sequence). The CDR3 covers 14 residues. CDR3 residues: CASSLRLAGSEQYF. As DNA, the CDR3 is TGTGCCAGCAGTTTAAGGCTAGCGGGAAGCGAGCAGTACTTC.

This clonotype showed up many times. The chain is built from TRBV4-3 and TRBJ2-7; a possible D gene is TRBD2 (5 bases). The V gene's germline CDR1 is LGHNA and CDR2 YSLEER. V lost 4 bases and J lost 3, with 10 bases in between. The CDR3 is 13 amino acids. The CDR3 here is CASSLNEGYEQYF. In DNA form, the CDR3 reads TGCGCCAGCAGCCTCAACGAGGGCTACGAGCAGTACTTC.

This clonotype occurred a few times. This sequence joins TRBV4-3 and TRBJ2-5; 8 bases agree with TRBD1. The length of the CDR3 is 14 residues. Germline V gives CDR1 LGHNA, CDR2 YSLEER. Trimming took 2 bases from V and 4 from J; bases not matched to a gene: 3. The CDR3 sequence: CASSQNTGGETQYF. Written as DNA, the CDR3 is TGCGCCAGCAGCCAAAATACAGGGGGAGAGACCCAGTACTTC.